This is a list of T cell receptor beta chains from one sample in a study of OX40 agonist ivuxolimab in advanced cancers. TCRdb's table, derived via immunoSEQ multiplex PCR, lists solely in-frame clones and lacks some. The repertoire holds more than 80,000 clones, with around 94% as singletons. The specimen comprised CD4+ or CD8+ T cells sorted from blood, sampled in a trial of the OX40 agonist ivuxolimab. The receptors originated from an adult with an advanced solid tumor such as melanoma, head and neck, liver or kidney cancer. CDR3s include the opening cysteine and the closing phenylalanine or tryptophan. The order of the fields is D gene, V gene, clone size, J gene, CDR3 DNA, CDR3 protein. D genes are given only for firm matches. Expanded clones are given a class, and other clones once, few, many or no size at all.

D gene: .
V gene: TRBV2
clone size: once
J gene: TRBJ2-3
CDR3 DNA: TGTGCCAACAGATACGATACGCAGTATTTT
CDR3 protein: CANRYDTQYF

D gene: .
V gene: TRBV7-3
clone size: .
J gene: TRBJ2-1
CDR3 DNA: TGTGCCAGCAGCTTGGGGGTAACCTCCTACAATGAGCAGTTCTTC
CDR3 protein: CASSLGVTSYNEQFF

D gene: .
V gene: TRBV19
clone size: .
J gene: TRBJ1-2
CDR3 DNA: TGTGCCAGTAGTCTTACACGGGAGTATGGCTACACCTTC
CDR3 protein: CASSLTREYGYTF

D gene: .
V gene: TRBV5-1
clone size: few
J gene: TRBJ1-2
CDR3 DNA: TGCGCCAGCAGCTTGGCGGGGCGGGGCTACACCTTC
CDR3 protein: CASSLAGRGYTF

D gene: .
V gene: TRBV9
clone size: .
J gene: TRBJ1-2
CDR3 DNA: TGTGCCAGCAGCGTAGGTGACCGGAACTATGGCTACACCTTC
CDR3 protein: CASSVGDRNYGYTF

D gene: TRBD1
V gene: TRBV15
clone size: .
J gene: TRBJ1-2
CDR3 DNA: TGTGCCACCAGCAGGGGACAGGGGCACTATGGCTACACCTTC
CDR3 protein: CATSRGQGHYGYTF

D gene: TRBD2
V gene: TRBV6-5
clone size: .
J gene: TRBJ2-7
CDR3 DNA: TGTGCCAGCAGCCGTACTAGGCGGGAGGACTACGAGCAGTACTTC
CDR3 protein: CASSRTRREDYEQYF

D gene: .
V gene: TRBV11-2
clone size: .
J gene: TRBJ2-7
CDR3 DNA: TGTGCCAGCAGCCCTGGGGGGTCGACCTACGAGCAGTACTTC
CDR3 protein: CASSPGGSTYEQYF

D gene: .
V gene: TRBV30
clone size: .
J gene: TRBJ1-1
CDR3 DNA: TGTGCCTGGGAACGGGTCACTGAAGCTTTCTTT
CDR3 protein: CAWERVTEAFF

D gene: .
V gene: TRBV7-2
clone size: .
J gene: TRBJ1-6
CDR3 DNA: TGTGCCAGCAGCTTACCACAGGCTAATTCACCCCTCCACTTT
CDR3 protein: CASSLPQANSPLHF

D gene: .
V gene: TRBV11-2
clone size: .
J gene: TRBJ2-7
CDR3 DNA: TGTGCCAGCAGCTTAATTAGGAACGAGCAGTACTTC
CDR3 protein: CASSLIRNEQYF

D gene: .
V gene: TRBV14
clone size: .
J gene: TRBJ1-2
CDR3 DNA: TGTGCCAGCAGCCAAGACCCCGGTGGGAGAGATGGCTACACCTTC
CDR3 protein: CASSQDPGGRDGYTF

D gene: TRBD1
V gene: TRBV4-1
clone size: .
J gene: TRBJ1-1
CDR3 DNA: TGCGCCAGCAGCCAAGATACAGGGGGAACTGAAGCTTTCTTT
CDR3 protein: CASSQDTGGTEAFF

D gene: TRBD2
V gene: TRBV7-8
clone size: .
J gene: TRBJ2-3
CDR3 DNA: TGTGCCAGCAGCTTATATCCGGGAGGGCGGCCAGATACGCAGTATTTT
CDR3 protein: CASSLYPGGRPDTQYF

D gene: TRBD2
V gene: TRBV6-5
clone size: .
J gene: TRBJ2-5
CDR3 DNA: TGTGCCAGCAGTTACACGCTAGCGGGACCCAAACAGACCCAGTACTTC
CDR3 protein: CASSYTLAGPKQTQYF

D gene: TRBD1
V gene: TRBV7-9
clone size: .
J gene: TRBJ1-4
CDR3 DNA: TGTGCCAGCAGCTCGCCACTGACAGGGCTTAATGAAAAACTGTTTTTT
CDR3 protein: CASSSPLTGLNEKLFF

D gene: .
V gene: TRBV2
clone size: few
J gene: TRBJ1-2
CDR3 DNA: TGTGCCAGCGTATCCAAGATCGTCTATGGCTACACCTTC
CDR3 protein: CASVSKIVYGYTF

D gene: TRBD2
V gene: TRBV5-4
clone size: .
J gene: TRBJ2-3
CDR3 DNA: TGTGCCAGCAGCTTGGGGACTAGCGGGTGGGATACGCAGTATTTT
CDR3 protein: CASSLGTSGWDTQYF

D gene: .
V gene: TRBV7-6
clone size: few
J gene: TRBJ1-2
CDR3 DNA: TGTGCCAGCAGCTTAGACAGCTCCTTCTATGGCTACACCTTC
CDR3 protein: CASSLDSSFYGYTF

D gene: .
V gene: TRBV30
clone size: .
J gene: TRBJ1-2
CDR3 DNA: TGTGCCTGGAGTTGGGGTGCAGCCTATGGCTACACCTTC
CDR3 protein: CAWSWGAAYGYTF

D gene: .
V gene: TRBV9
clone size: .
J gene: TRBJ2-5
CDR3 DNA: TGTGCCAGCAGCGTTTCATTAGGGAGACAAGAGACCCAGTACTTC
CDR3 protein: CASSVSLGRQETQYF

D gene: .
V gene: TRBV29-1
clone size: .
J gene: TRBJ1-2
CDR3 DNA: TGCAGCGTTGTGACTGACTATGGCTACACCTTC
CDR3 protein: CSVVTDYGYTF

D gene: .
V gene: TRBV19
clone size: .
J gene: TRBJ1-2
CDR3 DNA: TGTGCCAGTAGTTTTCCGGGAAGCGGCTACACCTTC
CDR3 protein: CASSFPGSGYTF

D gene: TRBD1
V gene: TRBV14
clone size: .
J gene: TRBJ2-7
CDR3 DNA: TGTGCCAGCAGCCAAGATGATGGGACAGGATTCTACGAGCAGTACTTC
CDR3 protein: CASSQDDGTGFYEQYF

D gene: .
V gene: TRBV11-2
clone size: .
J gene: TRBJ1-2
CDR3 DNA: TGTGCCAGCAGCTTAGGGGACAATCACCCACGACAGGGCTACACCTTC
CDR3 protein: CASSLGDNHPRQGYTF

D gene: .
V gene: TRBV15
clone size: .
J gene: TRBJ1-1
CDR3 DNA: TGTGCCACCAGGGGGCCCCCGAACACTGAAGCTTTCTTT
CDR3 protein: CATRGPPNTEAFF